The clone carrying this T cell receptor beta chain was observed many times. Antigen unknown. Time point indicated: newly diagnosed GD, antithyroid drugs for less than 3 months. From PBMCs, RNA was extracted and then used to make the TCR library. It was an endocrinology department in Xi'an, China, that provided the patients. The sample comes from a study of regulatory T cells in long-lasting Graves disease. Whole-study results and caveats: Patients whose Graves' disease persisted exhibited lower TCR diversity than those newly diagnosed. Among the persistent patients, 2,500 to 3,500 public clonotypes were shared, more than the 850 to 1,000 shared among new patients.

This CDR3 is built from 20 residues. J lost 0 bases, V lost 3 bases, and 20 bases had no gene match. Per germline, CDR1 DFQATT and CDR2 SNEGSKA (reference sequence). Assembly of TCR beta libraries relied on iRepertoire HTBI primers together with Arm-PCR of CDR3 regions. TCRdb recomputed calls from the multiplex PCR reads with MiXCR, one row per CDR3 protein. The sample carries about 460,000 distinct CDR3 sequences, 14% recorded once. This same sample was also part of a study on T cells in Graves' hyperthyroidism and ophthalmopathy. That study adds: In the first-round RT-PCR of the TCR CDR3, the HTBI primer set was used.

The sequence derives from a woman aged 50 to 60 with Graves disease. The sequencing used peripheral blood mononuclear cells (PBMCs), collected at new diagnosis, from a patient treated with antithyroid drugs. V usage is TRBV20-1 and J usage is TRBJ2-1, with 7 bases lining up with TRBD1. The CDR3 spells CSARGPNRGRGVSSYNEQFF. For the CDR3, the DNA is TGCAGTGCTAGGGGCCCGAACAGGGGAAGAGGGGTTAGCTCCTACAATGAGCAGTTCTTC.